The present TCR beta chain was sequenced within a study of blood T cell repertoires in COVID-19. V lost 4 bases and J 8 bases, leaving 11 bases between the germline ends. Germline CDR1 is SGHVS and CDR2 is FQNEAQ. This CDR3 has 12 residues. Using immunoSEQ multiplex PCR, the repertoire was profiled, and TCRdb retains in-frame clones only, with some absent. The sample includes more than 60,000 clones, approximately 90% seen only once; the top ten take roughly a tenth. The J gene is TRBJ1-1, the V gene TRBV7-8, with D possibly TRBD1 on 6 matching bases. The sequencing sample was made of PBMCs or T cells enriched from blood (not recorded which). The TCR sequence derives from a woman between 35 and 50 years old who had recovered from COVID-19. The CDR3 nucleotides are TGTGCCAGCAGCTCAGATACAGGGGAAGCTTTCTTT. It translates to CASSSDTGEAFF.